The sequence of this TCR beta chain was determined in a study of blood T cell repertoires in COVID-19. Profiling relied on immunoSEQ multiplex PCR, and the TCRdb table lists in-frame clones only, not all of them. The profile covers approximately 160,000 clones, with about 80% appearing a single time and approximately 18% taken by the ten largest. With 10 bases removed from V and 0 bases from J, the gap between germline ends came to 13 bases. The CDR3 extends over 14 amino acids. From germline, CDR1 is MNHNY and CDR2 SVGAGI (reference sequence). This clonotype was obtained from a woman older than 75 with acute or convalescent COVID-19. What was sequenced was peripheral blood. The gene calls are TRBV6-6 and TRBJ1-5; tentatively, D is TRBD1 (5 bases). The DNA of the CDR3 is TGTGCCATACAACAGGCCTATAGCAATCAGCCCCAGCATTTT. Its protein is CAIQQAYSNQPQHF.